This T cell receptor beta chain was identified in a study of radiotherapy plus CTLA-4 blockade in lung cancer. Across the study: Of all patients, approximately 17% responded objectively and 31% showed disease control. Study-level points and caveats: Interferon-beta and early blood T cell clone dynamics reportedly predicted response best. An expansion of tumor-derived TCR clones occurred in blood after radiotherapy plus ipilimumab.

Clones were sequenced by immunoSEQ multiplex PCR, and TCRdb holds only the in-frame ones, with some missing. The profile shows tens of thousands of clones, approximately 84% of them singletons. To note about this clone: Its antigen remains unknown.

CDR1 is MNHNS, CDR2 SASEGT, per germline. The trim removed 4 bases at V and 8 bases at J, leaving 22 bases unmatched. The CDR3 runs 20 residues. Chemo-refractory metastatic non-small-cell lung cancer patients were treated with focal radiation plus CTLA-4 blockade with ipilimumab. Material: peripheral blood, obtained from a patient treated with radiotherapy plus ipilimumab. The TCR comes from a human donor with non-small cell lung cancer whose response to radiotherapy plus ipilimumab could not be evaluated. The rearrangement joins TRBV6-1 to TRBJ2-1; 11 bases align to TRBD2. The CDR3 DNA reads as TGTGCCAGCAGTGTTGGCCCTATCCCAACTAGCGGGGGTCCTGCCTATGAGCAGTTCTTC. It is translated as CASSVGPIPTSGGPAYEQFF.